The source of this T cell receptor (beta chain) is a study of cytomegalovirus exposure and HLA in healthy donors. Findings and caveats of the study: Another analysis was done later, and it associated 17,000 or so TCR beta sequences with HLA alleles at 0.05 false discovery rate. TCR beta V- and J-gene trimming was later associated with a missense DCLRE1C variant. In a later analysis, an Asian-associated ancestry cluster reportedly showed fewer N-insertions than the approximately 660-donor mean.

The PCR made use of 60 Vbeta and 13 Jbeta primers. Produced via immunoSEQ multiplex PCR; TCRdb's table is partial and in-frame only. The table records more than 150,000 clones, around 80% of them present only once. This clone was counted once. What it binds is not known. Healthy donors of bone marrow made up the group. The sequence came from a woman in her 30s in good health and CMV-seropositive. Sequencing used PBMCs.

The CDR3 DNA is TGTGCCAGTAGTATAGCACAGGGAGAGACCCAGTACTTC. Translation gives CASSIAQGETQYF. This sequence joins TRBV19 and TRBJ2-5; D is possibly TRBD1 (6 bases). Germline V gene lookup returns CDR1 LNHDA and CDR2 SQIVND (reference sequence). The CDR3 extends over 13 amino acids. V was shortened by 1 base and J by 4 bases, with 7 bases between the two germline ends. Using reference TRBV19 and TRBJ2-5 for the parts outside the CDR3, the full variable domain is DGGITQSPKYLFRKEGQNVTLSCEQNLNHDAMYWYRQDPGQGLRLIYYSQIVNDFQKGDIAEGYSVSREKKESFPLTVTSAQKNPTAFYLCASSIAQGETQYFGPGTRLLVL.